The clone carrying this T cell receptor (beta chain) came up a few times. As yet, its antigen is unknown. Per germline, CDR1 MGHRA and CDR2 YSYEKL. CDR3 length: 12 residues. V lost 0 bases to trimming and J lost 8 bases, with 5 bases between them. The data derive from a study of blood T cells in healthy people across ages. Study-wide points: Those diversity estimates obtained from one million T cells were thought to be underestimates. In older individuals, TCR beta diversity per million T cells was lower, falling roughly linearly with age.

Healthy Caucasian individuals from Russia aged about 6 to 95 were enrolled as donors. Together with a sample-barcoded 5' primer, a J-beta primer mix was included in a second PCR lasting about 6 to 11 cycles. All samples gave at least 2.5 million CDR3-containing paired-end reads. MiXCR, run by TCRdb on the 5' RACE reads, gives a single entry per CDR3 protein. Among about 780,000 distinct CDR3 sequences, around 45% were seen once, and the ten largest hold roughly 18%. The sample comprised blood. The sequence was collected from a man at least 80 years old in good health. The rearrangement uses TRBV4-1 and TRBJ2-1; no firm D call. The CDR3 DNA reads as TGCGCCAGCAGCCAAGAGGCGTATGAGCAGTTCTTC. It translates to CASSQEAYEQFF.